The 22 T cell receptor beta chains presented below share a single source sample, sequenced in a study of CD8 T cells in Susac syndrome. RNA, at roughly 0.5 to 1 ug, was reverse transcribed with random hexamers. TCRdb re-derived calls from the immunoSEQ multiplex PCR reads in MiXCR, one entry per CDR3 protein. The sample has roughly 400,000 distinct CDR3 sequences, more than 80% seen once. Material for sequencing was CD8+ T cells from PBMCs. The source of these receptors is a human donor with multiple sclerosis.

The chain uses TRBV19 and TRBJ2-1; D is unresolved. CDR1 is LNHDA and CDR2 is SQIVND in the germline V gene (reference sequence). Trimming took 2 bases from V and 5 from J, leaving 10 bases between them. The CDR3 loop spans 14 amino acids. CDR3 DNA: TGTGCCAGTAGTATATTGGCAGGCAACAATGAGCAGTTCTTC. The encoded protein is CASSILAGNNEQFF.

This chain joins TRBV6-5 and TRBJ2-7, with D unclear. Germline V CDR1 and CDR2: MNHEY, SVGAGI. This CDR3 has 14 residues. The V end was cut by 6 bases, the J end by 0 bases, with 12 bases between. In DNA form, the CDR3 reads TGTGCCAGCAGGGAGTCGGGCAGCTCCTACGAGCAGTACTTC. This sequence encodes CASRESGSSYEQYF.

The sample holds a few counts of this clonotype. The CDR3 region is CASSSPDRGAEETQYF. CDR3 sequence (DNA): TGTGCCAGCAGCTCTCCTGACCGGGGGGCGGAAGAGACCCAGTACTTC. The chain uses TRBV7-9 and TRBJ2-5; a weak D match, TRBD2 (7 bases). Trimming stripped 4 bases from V and 3 bases from J, with 18 bases between. The CDR3 is made up of 16 amino acids. Germline V CDR1 and CDR2: SEHNR, FQNEAQ (reference sequence).

This clonotype has just one count. The chain carries TRBV2 and TRBJ2-1, with TRBD2 matching over 9 bases. Per the germline V gene, CDR1 is SNHLY and CDR2 is FYNNEI. V dropped 2 bases and J dropped 6; count of bases not matched to a gene: 8. CDR3 length equals 16 residues. Here the CDR3 reads CASSEMLAGAPNEQFF. The CDR3, as DNA: TGTGCCAGCAGTGAAATGTTAGCGGGGGCCCCCAATGAGCAGTTCTTC.

The chain uses TRBV4-1 and TRBJ2-1; TRBD1 is a possible D gene (5 bases). There are 17 residues in the CDR3. Trimming took off 3 bases at V and 1 base at J, with 16 bases between the two ends. Germline loops: CDR1 MGHRA, CDR2 YSYEKL. The chain's CDR3 is CASSHNVDILSYNEQFF. CDR3 coding DNA: TGCGCCAGCAGCCATAACGTGGACATCTTATCCTACAATGAGCAGTTCTTC.

This clonotype was seen a single time. The V and J genes are TRBV4-1 and TRBJ1-2, with no clear D. Germline V gene lookup returns CDR1 MGHRA and CDR2 YSYEKL. The CDR3 is 15 residues long. The V and J ends lost 1 base and 4 bases respectively, with 13 bases between them. CDR3 region: CASSQVRTYSYGYTF. The CDR3 nucleotides read TGCGCCAGCAGCCAAGTCCGGACTTACTCCTATGGCTACACCTTC.

The rearrangement links TRBV25-1 to TRBJ2-1; D remains ambiguous. The CDR3 is 14 amino acids. Germline values: CDR1 MGHDK, CDR2 SYGVNS. V shed 1 base and J shed 6 bases, with 10 bases lying between them. The CDR3 nucleotides read TGTGCCAGCAGTGAATTGTTGGGGTTCAATGAGCAGTTCTTC. Protein: CASSELLGFNEQFF.

The J gene is TRBJ2-3, the V gene TRBV7-2; D unresolved. Trimming stripped 3 bases from V and 7 bases from J, with 5 bases between. The V gene's germline CDR1 is SGHTA and CDR2 FQGNSA. The CDR3 totals 11 residues. The CDR3: CASSFGYTQYF. The CDR3 DNA reads as TGTGCCAGCAGCTTTGGCTATACGCAGTATTTT.

The rearrangement joins TRBV4-1 to TRBJ2-7; D call uncertain. This CDR3 has 13 residues. Germline V gene sequence: CDR1 MGHRA, CDR2 YSYEKL. Trimming cost V 4 bases and J 7 bases, with 14 bases left between them. CDR3 loop: CASSLVNSGEQYF. CDR3 sequence (DNA): TGCGCCAGCAGCCTGGTTAACTCGGGTGAGCAGTACTTC.

This sequence joins TRBV12-3 or TRBV12-4 and TRBJ2-3, with D perhaps assigned TRBD1 or TRBD2 (5 bases each). The CDR3 runs 15 residues. V lost 5 bases and J 2 bases, leaving 14 bases between the germline ends. The CDR3 region has the DNA TGTGCCAGCAGTCATCGGGACCTCCACACAGATACGCAGTATTTT. This encodes CASSHRDLHTDTQYF.

The J gene is TRBJ1-1, the V gene TRBV6-1, with D possibly being TRBD1 (6 bases). With 0 bases removed from V and 4 bases from J, the gap between germline ends came to 12 bases. Looked up from germline, CDR1 is MNHNS and CDR2 is SASEGT. The CDR3 contains 15 residues. The DNA for the CDR3 is TGTGCCAGCAGTGAAGCTGGGGGGCAAGGCACTGAAGCTTTCTTT. This translates into CASSEAGGQGTEAFF.

Only one count was recorded for this clonotype. The chain is built from TRBV4-1 and TRBJ2-1, with D perhaps assigned TRBD1 or TRBD2 (6 bases each). V lost 1 base and J lost 15, with 19 bases in between. The CDR3 runs to 14 residues. CDR1 is MGHRA, CDR2 YSYEKL, per germline. The CDR3 reads CASSQGPRAGGWFF. The CDR3 nucleotides read TGCGCCAGCAGCCAAGGGCCCAGGGCCGGGGGCTGGTTCTTC.

The V call is TRBV20-1, the J call TRBJ2-3; 15 bases map to TRBD2. V dropped 6 bases and J dropped 4; count of bases not matched to a gene: 2. Germline V gene data show CDR1 as DFQATT and CDR2 as SNEGSKA (reference sequence). The CDR3 extends over 14 amino acids. In DNA form, the CDR3 reads TGCAGTGCCGGACTAGCGGGGGGGCCAGATACGCAGTATTTT. Translated, it gives CSAGLAGGPDTQYF.

This clonotype showed up just a few times. V and J are TRBV5-4 and TRBJ1-6, with 9 bases that match TRBD1. This CDR3 region has 14 residues. Germline values: CDR1 SGHNT, CDR2 YYREEE (reference sequence). V lost 3 bases, J lost 7 bases, and 2 bases stayed unmatched. DNA of the CDR3: TGTGCCAGCAGCTCCGACAGGGGGAATTCACCCCTCCACTTT. Translated: CASSSDRGNSPLHF.

This clonotype was observed a handful of times. The chain carries TRBV6-2 or TRBV6-3 and TRBJ1-1, with 7 bases identical to TRBD1. The V gene end was trimmed by 2 bases and the J gene end by 8 bases; junction bases not matched to a gene: 5. The germline V gene has CDR1 MNHEY and CDR2 SVGEGT. The CDR3 extends over 13 amino acids. Here the CDR3 reads CASSYGQVAEAFF. Written as DNA, the CDR3 is TGTGCCAGCAGTTACGGACAGGTCGCGGAAGCTTTCTTT.

In its sample, this clonotype was seen once. V and J are TRBV4-1 and TRBJ2-7; D gene unclear. Looked up from germline, CDR1 is MGHRA and CDR2 is YSYEKL. With 0 bases removed from V and 6 bases from J, the gap between germline ends came to 15 bases. This CDR3 has 15 amino acids. The CDR3 protein is CASSQEARSGVEQYF. CDR3 bases: TGCGCCAGCAGCCAAGAAGCGAGGAGTGGGGTCGAGCAGTACTTC.

The chain is built from TRBV4-1 and TRBJ2-1, with 7 bases fitting TRBD2. Trimming removed 2 bases from V and 4 bases from J; junction bases left unmatched: 8. Germline assignment: CDR1 MGHRA and CDR2 YSYEKL. The CDR3 spans 16 residues. The CDR3 DNA reads as TGCGCCAGCAGCCAAAGTCCTGGGGGGGGTTACAATGAGCAGTTCTTC. This sequence encodes CASSQSPGGGYNEQFF.

Remarks on this clonotype: A read error may account for a junction end that differs from germline. The chain carries TRBV20-1 and TRBJ1-1, with no clear D. CDR1 DFQATT and CDR2 SNEGSKA come from the germline V gene (reference sequence). The CDR3 totals 14 residues. The CDR3 spells CSAREWTGNPEAFF. CDR3 sequence (DNA): TGCAGTGCTAGAGAGTGGACGGGGAACCCTGAAGCTTTCTTT.

This clonotype was picked up one time. The chain recombines TRBV20-1 with TRBJ1-2, with a weak D call TRBD1 (5 bases). The germline V gene encodes CDR1 DFQATT and CDR2 SNEGSKA (reference sequence). With 0 bases removed from V and 4 bases from J, the gap between germline ends came to 12 bases. This CDR3 region has 14 residues. The CDR3 region is CSAREAGDGYGYTF. CDR3 in DNA: TGCAGTGCTAGAGAGGCCGGGGACGGCTATGGCTACACCTTC.

The rearrangement uses TRBV12-3 or TRBV12-4 and TRBJ2-7; weak D call: TRBD1 (5 bases). V lost 7 bases, J lost 2 bases, and 12 bases lay in between. This CDR3 is 13 amino acids long. CDR3 DNA sequence: TGTGCCAGCACCCTAGGGGTTACCTACGAGCAGTACTTC. Protein sequence: CASTLGVTYEQYF.

Here the CDR3 reads CASQDRGNTEAFF. Written as DNA, the CDR3 is TGTGCCAGCCAAGATCGGGGGAACACTGAAGCTTTCTTT. The rearrangement links TRBV5-4 to TRBJ1-1; no reliable D call. Between the trimmed V and J ends, which lost 7 bases and 1 base, there was a span of 11 bases. This CDR3 region has 13 residues. In germline, CDR1 is SGHNT, CDR2 YYREEE (reference sequence). Based on the CDR3 plus reference TRBV5-4 and TRBJ1-1, the full variable domain is ETGVTQSPTHLIKTRGQQVTLRCSSQSGHNTVSWYQQALGQGPQFIFQYYREEENGRGNFPPRFSGLQFPNYSSELNVNALELDDSALYLCASQDRGNTEAFFGQGTRLTVV.

The genes are TRBV3-1 and TRBJ1-2; no firm D call. V lost 0 bases and J lost 6, with 11 bases in between. The CDR3 runs to 14 residues. Germline-derived CDR1 and CDR2 are LGHDT and YNNKEL (reference sequence). The DNA for the CDR3 is TGTGCCAGCAGCCAAGAGGTAGGATACGATGGCTACACCTTC. It translates to CASSQEVGYDGYTF.